This T cell receptor (beta chain) is drawn from a study of blood T cell repertoires in COVID-19. In the original processing: Estimation of nucleated cell counts was performed using reference gene primer amplification. Measured with immunoSEQ multiplex PCR; TCRdb has only the in-frame clones, and not every one. V and J calls and clone size are as listed in that table; D and trimming were resolved from the DNA. In the table there are under 400,000 clones, around 85% of which are singletons. The V gene end was trimmed by 6 bases and the J gene end by 1 base; junction bases not matched to a gene: 2. The germline gives CDR1 WSHSY, CDR2 SAAADI. This CDR3 is built from 14 residues.

The receptor was derived from a woman between 40 and 55 years old with acute COVID-19. The sample consisted of PBMCs or T cells enriched from blood (not recorded which). The chain joins TRBV10-2 to TRBJ2-5, with TRBD2 matching over 10 bases. The CDR3 loop is CASRKREGQETQYF. The CDR3 DNA reads as TGCGCCAGCAGAAAGCGGGAGGGCCAAGAGACCCAGTACTTC.